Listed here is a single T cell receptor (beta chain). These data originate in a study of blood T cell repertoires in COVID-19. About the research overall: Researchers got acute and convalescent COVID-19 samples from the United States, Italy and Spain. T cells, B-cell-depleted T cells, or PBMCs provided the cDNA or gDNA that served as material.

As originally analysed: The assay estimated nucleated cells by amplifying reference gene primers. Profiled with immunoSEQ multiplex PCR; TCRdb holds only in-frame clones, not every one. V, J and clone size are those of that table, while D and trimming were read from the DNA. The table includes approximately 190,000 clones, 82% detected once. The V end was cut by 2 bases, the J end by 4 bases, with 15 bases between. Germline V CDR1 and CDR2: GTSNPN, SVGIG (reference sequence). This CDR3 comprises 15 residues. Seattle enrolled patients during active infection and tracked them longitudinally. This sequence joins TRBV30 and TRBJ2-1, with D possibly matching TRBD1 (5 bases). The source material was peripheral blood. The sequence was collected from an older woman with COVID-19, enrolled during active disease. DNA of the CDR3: TGTGCCTGGAGTCCTCCGCAGGGAAATTACAATGAGCAGTTCTTC. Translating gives CAWSPPQGNYNEQFF. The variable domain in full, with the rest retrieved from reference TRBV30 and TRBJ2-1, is SQTIHQWPATLVQPVGSPLSLECTVEGTSNPNLYWYRQAAGRGLQLLFYSVGIGQISSEVPQNLSASRPQDRQFILSSKKLLLSDSGFYLCAWSPPQGNYNEQFFGPGTRLTVL.